One and the same sample provided the 29 T cell receptor beta chains below, sequenced in a study of control samples from healthy donors and cancer patients (TCRdb year 2020). Libraries were constructed by the immunoSEQ multiplex PCR assay. Entries here come from immuneACCESS through TCRdb and include only in-frame sequences with V and J called. Some clones fail to appear in such tables; in the studies checked, an unresolved V gene covers under half of the shortfall, and the cause of the remainder is unknown. This sample holds about 85,000 clones; about 90% were observed only once. The leading ten clones occupy approximately 6% of the sample. The sample consisted of blood. These receptors all stem from a man between 50 and 59 years old in good health.

This clone was detected a few times. The gene calls are TRBV6-1 and TRBJ2-7; D call uncertain. CDR1 and CDR2 from the germline V gene are MNHNS and SASEGT. The V and J ends lost 2 bases and 0 bases respectively, with 5 bases between them. This CDR3 has 13 residues. The CDR3 sequence: CASSEHSSYEQYF. The CDR3 DNA is TGTGCCAGCAGTGAACATAGCTCCTACGAGCAGTACTTC.

This chain uses TRBV29-1 with TRBJ2-3; 13 nucleotides align to TRBD2. The ends lost 5 bases at V and 0 bases at J; junction bases unmatched: 2. CDR1 and CDR2 (germline): SQVTM, ANQGSEA. The CDR3 contains 15 residues. In DNA form, the CDR3 reads TGCAGCGTTCGACTAGCGGGGGGTAGCACAGATACGCAGTATTTT. It codes for CSVRLAGGSTDTQYF.

The chain combines TRBV6-4 with TRBJ2-4; D possibly uses TRBD1 or TRBD2 (5 bases each). This CDR3 spans 15 amino acids. V was cut by 2 bases and J by 6 bases, with 14 bases left in between. Germline-derived CDR1 and CDR2 are MRHNA and SNTAGT. In DNA, the CDR3 is TGTGCCAGCAGTGACCACATGGGGGTCGGAAACATTCAGTACTTC. This translates into CASSDHMGVGNIQYF.

The chain joins TRBV19 to TRBJ1-1, with D perhaps matching TRBD1 (5 bases). The CDR3 totals 15 residues. Germline-derived CDR1 and CDR2 are LNHDA and SQIVND (reference sequence). Trimming took 9 bases from V and 1 from J, leaving 18 bases between them. CDR3 sequence reads: CARQNQQATNTEAFF. The CDR3 region has the DNA TGTGCCAGACAAAACCAACAGGCAACGAACACTGAAGCTTTCTTT.

The chain uses TRBV18 and TRBJ1-2, with 10 bases fitting TRBD1. Germline assignment: CDR1 KGHSH and CDR2 LQKENI. V dropped 1 base and J dropped 6; count of bases not matched to a gene: 11. CDR3 length: 17 amino acids. CDR3 DNA sequence: TGTGCCAGCTCACCACGAGACAGGGGGCGCGATCAAGATGGCTACACCTTC. It encodes CASSPRDRGRDQDGYTF. Drawing the rest from reference TRBV18 and TRBJ1-2, the complete variable domain is NAGVMQNPRHLVRRRGQEARLRCSPMKGHSHVYWYRQLPEEGLKFMVYLQKENIIDESGMPKERFSAEFPKEGPSILRIQQVVRGDSAAYFCASSPRDRGRDQDGYTFGSGTRLTVV.

This CDR3 is CASSLGGRGGFQPQHF. The CDR3 DNA follows: TGTGCCAGCAGCTTAGGGGGCAGGGGAGGTTTTCAGCCCCAGCATTTT. The chain joins TRBV7-8 to TRBJ1-5; TRBD1 is a possible D gene (6 bases). This CDR3 region has 16 residues. The V end lost 1 base, the J end lost 6 bases, and 16 bases lay between the germline ends. CDR1 SGHVS and CDR2 FQNEAQ come from the germline V gene.

The chain joins TRBV30 to TRBJ2-1; 8 nucleotides match TRBD1. J lost 9 bases, V lost 3 bases, and 7 bases had no gene match. This CDR3 contains 13 residues. CDR1 is GTSNPN and CDR2 is SVGIG in the germline V gene (reference sequence). Here the CDR3 DNA reads TGTGCCTGGAGGTTACAGGGGGGAGGTGAGCAGTTCTTC. Translated: CAWRLQGGGEQFF. The complete variable domain, with remaining parts taken from reference TRBV30 and TRBJ2-1, reads SQTIHQWPATLVQPVGSPLSLECTVEGTSNPNLYWYRQAAGRGLQLLFYSVGIGQISSEVPQNLSASRPQDRQFILSSKKLLLSDSGFYLCAWRLQGGGEQFFGPGTRLTVL.

J is TRBJ2-2 and V is TRBV30; D not resolved. This CDR3 contains 12 residues. Looked up from germline, CDR1 is GTSNPN and CDR2 is SVGIG (reference sequence). The germline V and J ends were trimmed by 0 bases and 7 bases, with 6 bases remaining between them. The CDR3 bases are TGTGCCTGGAGTGTATGGGGCGGGGAGCTGTTTTTT. The encoded protein is CAWSVWGGELFF.

This chain joins TRBV27 and TRBJ2-2; D remains unclear. Germline CDR1 MNHEY, CDR2 SMNVEV (reference sequence). The CDR3 consists of 14 residues. V shed 2 bases and J shed 6 bases, with 10 bases lying between them. This chain's CDR3 is CASSLGGDPGELFF. CDR3 DNA sequence: TGTGCCAGCAGTTTAGGTGGGGATCCCGGGGAGCTGTTTTTT.

This chain uses TRBV18 with TRBJ2-5; 11 nucleotides align to TRBD2. Trimming at V came to 3 bases and at J to 9 bases, leaving 9 bases not matched to a gene. In germline, CDR1 is KGHSH, CDR2 LQKENI. The CDR3 is made up of 15 amino acids. The CDR3: CASSPTGLADRAQYF. The CDR3 DNA sequence: TGTGCCAGCTCACCCACGGGACTAGCGGACCGGGCCCAGTACTTC. The full variable domain, completed using reference TRBV18 and TRBJ2-5, is NAGVMQNPRHLVRRRGQEARLRCSPMKGHSHVYWYRQLPEEGLKFMVYLQKENIIDESGMPKERFSAEFPKEGPSILRIQQVVRGDSAAYFCASSPTGLADRAQYFGPGTRLLVL.

This clone appeared a few times. The chain has TRBV7-2 and TRBJ1-6; no definite D call. Germline V gene lookup returns CDR1 SGHTA and CDR2 FQGNSA. The CDR3 covers 15 residues. Trimming cost V 0 bases and J 7 bases, with 10 bases left between them. The CDR3 reads CASSLAGSTNSPLHF. The CDR3 nucleotides are TGTGCCAGCAGCTTAGCGGGCAGTACGAATTCACCCCTCCACTTT.

The chain has TRBV5-5 and TRBJ2-5, with a weak D call TRBD1 (6 bases). The CDR3 length is 13 residues. Germline loops: CDR1 SGHKS, CDR2 YYEKEE (reference sequence). Between the trimmed V and J ends, which lost 5 bases and 1 base, there was a span of 9 bases. The CDR3 sequence: CASRQGFQETQYF. In nucleotides, the CDR3 is TGTGCCAGCAGGCAGGGGTTCCAAGAGACCCAGTACTTC.

This chain links TRBV11-3 with TRBJ2-1; D call uncertain. This CDR3 region has 13 residues. Germline assignment: CDR1 SGHNT and CDR2 YENEEA. V gave up 4 bases and J gave up 7 bases, with 11 bases separating them. CDR3 sequence reads: CASSSSSLNEQFF. CDR3 DNA sequence: TGTGCCAGCAGCTCATCCTCCCTGAATGAGCAGTTCTTC. The full variable domain, completed using reference TRBV11-3 and TRBJ2-1, is EAGVVQSPRYKIIEKKQPVAFWCNPISGHNTLYWYLQNLGQGPELLIRYENEEAVDDSQLPKDRFSAERLKGVDSTLKIQPAELGDSAVYLCASSSSSLNEQFFGPGTRLTVL.

V gene TRBV27 combines with J gene TRBJ1-5, with D perhaps TRBD1 (5 bases). Germline CDR1 reads MNHEY; CDR2 reads SMNVEV (reference sequence). Trimming took 7 bases from V and 4 from J, leaving 14 bases between them. CDR3 size: 14 residues. This CDR3 is CASTPGGVNQPQHF. The CDR3 DNA sequence: TGTGCCAGCACCCCCGGGGGGGTAAATCAGCCCCAGCATTTT.

This chain uses TRBV12-3 or TRBV12-4 with TRBJ2-5; D gene uncertain. This CDR3 spans 13 amino acids. V was shortened by 3 bases and J by 5 bases, with 10 bases between the two germline ends. CDR3 nucleotides: TGTGCCAGCAGTTTTCGGATTTCGGAGACCCAGTACTTC. It specifies CASSFRISETQYF.

This rearrangement joins TRBV29-1 to TRBJ2-6; D is unresolved. Between the trimmed V and J ends, which lost 3 bases and 3 bases, there was a span of 12 bases. The CDR3 extends over 15 amino acids. From germline, CDR1 is SQVTM and CDR2 ANQGSEA. CDR3 residues: CSVETTQVGANVLTF. For the CDR3, the DNA is TGCAGCGTTGAGACGACGCAGGTTGGGGCCAACGTCCTGACTTTC.

V is TRBV5-6 and J is TRBJ2-7; 10 bases are a match to TRBD1. Germline lookup yields CDR1 SGHDT and CDR2 YYEEEE. The CDR3 extends over 15 amino acids. V lost 3 bases to trimming and J lost 5 bases; unmatched junction nucleotides: 8. The CDR3 coding sequence is TGTGCCAGCAGCTCCCTCGGACAGGGGGGTAACGAGCAGTACTTC. Translation: CASSSLGQGGNEQYF. The complete variable domain, with remaining parts taken from reference TRBV5-6 and TRBJ2-7, reads DAGVTQSPTHLIKTRGQQVTLRCSPKSGHDTVSWYQQALGQGPQFIFQYYEEEERQRGNFPDRFSGHQFPNYSSELNVNALLLGDSALYLCASSSLGQGGNEQYFGPGTRLTVT.

The V and J genes are TRBV12-3 or TRBV12-4 and TRBJ1-2, with unresolved D. The CDR3 is made up of 12 amino acids. V dropped 4 bases and J dropped 4 bases, with 7 bases sitting between them. CDR3 region: CASSSNFYGYTF. The DNA for the CDR3 is TGTGCCAGCAGTTCCAACTTCTATGGCTACACCTTC.

The genes are TRBV25-1 and TRBJ1-4; D is undetermined. Germline V gives CDR1 MGHDK, CDR2 SYGVNS. Deletions cut 4 bases from V and 6 bases from J, with 12 bases between. CDR3 size: 14 residues. CDR3 region: CASSAIGLHEKLFF. The CDR3 DNA follows: TGTGCCAGCAGTGCGATAGGACTGCATGAAAAACTGTTTTTT. Full variable domain (remainder filled in from reference TRBV25-1 and TRBJ1-4): EADIYQTPRYLVIGTGKKITLECSQTMGHDKMYWYQQDPGMELHLIHYSYGVNSTEKGDLSSESTVSRIRTEHFPLTLESARPSHTSQYLCASSAIGLHEKLFFGSGTQLSVL.

V usage is TRBV7-8 and J usage is TRBJ1-5; 10 bases map to TRBD1. The V gene end was trimmed by 3 bases and the J gene end by 6 bases; junction bases not matched to a gene: 14. Germline V gives CDR1 SGHVS, CDR2 FQNEAQ. The CDR3 runs 18 residues. The CDR3, as DNA: TGTGCCAGCAGCTTTGGGGGACAGGGGAATAGAAGGAGTCAGCCCCAGCATTTT. Translating gives CASSFGGQGNRRSQPQHF. Supplemented by reference TRBV7-8 and TRBJ1-5, the full variable domain reads GAGVSQSPRYKVAKRGQDVALRCDPISGHVSLFWYQQALGQGPEFLTYFQNEAQLDKSGLPSDRFFAERPEGSVSTLKIQRTQQEDSAVYLCASSFGGQGNRRSQPQHFGDGTRLSIL.

This clone was seen just once. The chain joins TRBV13 to TRBJ1-1; D may be TRBD1 (5 bases). The germline V gene encodes CDR1 PRHDT and CDR2 FYEKMQ (reference sequence). The CDR3 sequence is 15 residues long. V gave up 2 bases and J gave up 1 base, with 11 bases separating them. The DNA of the CDR3 is TGTGCCAGCAGCTTAAAATCTGGGGCGAACACTGAAGCTTTCTTT. Translating it yields CASSLKSGANTEAFF.

J is TRBJ1-1 and V is TRBV7-2; 7 bases match TRBD1. Germline assignment: CDR1 SGHTA and CDR2 FQGNSA. This CDR3 comprises 16 residues. V shed 1 base and J 5 bases; nucleotides not matched to a gene: 10. The CDR3 protein is CASSLVPSTGMTEAFF. The CDR3 DNA sequence: TGTGCCAGCAGCTTAGTACCCTCGACAGGGATGACTGAAGCTTTCTTT.

The rearrangement uses TRBV13 and TRBJ1-4; no clear D. In germline, CDR1 is PRHDT, CDR2 FYEKMQ (reference sequence). V dropped 5 bases and J dropped 7 bases, with 11 bases sitting between them. The CDR3 covers 13 residues. The CDR3 is CASSREGIEKLFF. CDR3 nucleotide sequence: TGTGCCAGCAGCCGGGAAGGAATTGAAAAACTGTTTTTT.

This clone was seen only once. An end of the junction does not agree with germline; a read error may underlie this. The chain has TRBV6-4 and TRBJ2-3; 8 positions match TRBD2. Germline lookup yields CDR1 MRHNA and CDR2 SNTAGT. This CDR3 region has 15 residues. The CDR3 nucleotides read TGTGCCAGCAGTGGGTCGGGGGGGCCCTCAGATACACAGTATTTT. Its protein product is CASSGSGGPSDTQYF.

The chain recombines TRBV5-1 with TRBJ2-2; possibly TRBD1 or TRBD2 for D (6 bases each). CDR1 is SGHRS and CDR2 is YFSETQ in the germline V gene. CDR3 size: 15 residues. Trimming removed 2 bases from V and 3 bases from J, with 11 bases in between. The CDR3 bases are TGCGCCAGCAGCTTCGCAGGGGAGGACACCGGGGAGCTGTTTTTT. Amino acids: CASSFAGEDTGELFF.

This sequence joins TRBV30 and TRBJ2-3, with TRBD2 identical over 8 bases. Germline V gives CDR1 GTSNPN, CDR2 SVGIG (reference sequence). The length of the CDR3 is 15 residues. Germline trimming cut 4 bases from V and 0 bases from J; bases unmatched to any gene: 6. The CDR3 DNA reads TGTGCCTGGAATATACTAGCGGCAAGCACAGATACGCAGTATTTT. As protein: CAWNILAASTDTQYF.

The genes are TRBV6-5 and TRBJ1-2; D gene unclear. The V gene's germline CDR1 is MNHEY and CDR2 SVGAGI. Trimming cost V 2 bases and J 4 bases, with 11 bases left between them. This CDR3 has 14 amino acids. The CDR3 DNA sequence: TGTGCCAGCAGTTACGGGCAGTCTTCCTATGGCTACACCTTC. This sequence encodes CASSYGQSSYGYTF.

The chain is built from TRBV9 and TRBJ1-6; D might be TRBD1 (5 bases). This CDR3 is built from 15 residues. Trimming shortened V by 6 bases and J by 5 bases, and 15 bases separated the two germline ends. The germline V gene has CDR1 SGDLS and CDR2 YYNGEE. The CDR3 reads CASNRQAVDNSPLHF. CDR3 coding DNA: TGTGCCAGCAACAGGCAGGCCGTTGATAATTCACCCCTCCACTTT.

V gene TRBV18 combines with J gene TRBJ1-6, with D unclear. Germline V gives CDR1 KGHSH, CDR2 LQKENI. V lost 5 bases to trimming and J lost 6 bases, with 8 bases between them. This CDR3 is built from 13 residues. The CDR3 DNA reads TGTGCCAGCTCAAACGCAGTTAATTCACCCCTCCACTTT. Translated: CASSNAVNSPLHF.